Here is one T cell receptor (beta chain) with its context. Authors' methods: For nucleated cells, counts were estimated from reference gene primer amplification. Repertoires were generated with immunoSEQ multiplex PCR, while TCRdb's copy carries only in-frame clones and drops some. V and J calls and clone size follow that table, whereas D and trimming were derived from the DNA. The sample includes 300,000 to 350,000 clones, around 82% of them seen just once. This CDR3 region has 13 residues. The V end lost 0 bases, the J end lost 7 bases, and 7 bases lay between the germline ends. Germline assignment: CDR1 LGHNA and CDR2 YSLEER. This entry belongs to a study of blood T cell repertoires in COVID-19. Across the whole study: Sites across the United States, Italy and Spain contributed samples from acute and convalescent COVID-19. PBMCs, B-cell-depleted T cells, or T cells were the source of the cDNA or gDNA that made up the material.

The sample consisted of peripheral blood. The clonotype originates from a young man with active or convalescent COVID-19. The rearrangement joins TRBV4-3 to TRBJ1-5; D is unresolved. CDR3 DNA sequence: TGCGCCAGCAGCCAAGATCGCCGGCAGCCCCAGCATTTT. Its protein is CASSQDRRQPQHF.